This T cell receptor beta chain was recorded in a study of identical twins. Study-wide results and caveats: There is a chance that invariant MAIT and iNKT cells partially muddied zero-insertion analyses. An excess of low generation probability was shown by twin-shared out-of-frame alpha sequences. Models came in too low on out-of-frame TCR alpha sharing in monozygotic twins.

TCRdb independently ran MiXCR on the 5' RACE reads; one entry per CDR3 protein. Of 1.5 million to 2 million distinct CDR3 sequences listed, 32% are singletons. Healthy Caucasians provided all donations. This clonotype was counted only a few times. Its antigen remains unidentified. V was shortened by 6 bases and J by 3 bases, with 18 bases between the two germline ends. CDR1 is MDHEN and CDR2 is SYDVKM in the germline V gene. CDR3 length equals 15 residues. This receptor was obtained from a newborn girl in good health. This chain uses TRBV28 with TRBJ2-7, with D possibly being TRBD2 (5 bases). Sequenced: cord blood. The CDR3 protein is CASSNPGSGVYEQYF. Here the CDR3 DNA reads TGTGCCAGCAGCAACCCTGGGAGTGGGGTCTACGAGCAGTACTTC.